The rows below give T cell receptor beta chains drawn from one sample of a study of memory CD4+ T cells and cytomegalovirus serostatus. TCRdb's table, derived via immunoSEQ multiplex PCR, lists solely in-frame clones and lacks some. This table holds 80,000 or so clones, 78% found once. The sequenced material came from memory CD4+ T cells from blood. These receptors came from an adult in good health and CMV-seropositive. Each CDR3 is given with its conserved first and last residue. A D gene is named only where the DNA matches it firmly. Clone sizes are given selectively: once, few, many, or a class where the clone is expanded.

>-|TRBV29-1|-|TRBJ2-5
CSVVLHGETQYF
TGCAGCGTTGTACTCCACGGGGAGACCCAGTACTTC
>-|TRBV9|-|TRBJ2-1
CASTAMVGLMSNEQFF
TGTGCCAGCACCGCTATGGTAGGGTTAATGTCCAATGAGCAGTTCTTC
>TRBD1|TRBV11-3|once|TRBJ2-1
CASSSGQGLSNEQFF
TGTGCCAGCAGCTCGGGACAGGGATTGAGCAATGAGCAGTTCTTC
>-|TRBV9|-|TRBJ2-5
CASSGDRYQETQYF
TGTGCCAGCAGCGGCGACAGATACCAAGAGACCCAGTACTTC
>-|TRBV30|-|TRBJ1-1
CAWSRGRSEAFF
TGTGCCTGGAGTAGGGGGAGGAGTGAAGCTTTCTTT
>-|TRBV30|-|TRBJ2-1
CAWSVLVHEQFF
TGTGCCTGGAGTGTACTGGTCCATGAGCAGTTCTTC
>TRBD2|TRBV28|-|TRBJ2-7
CASNPPSGGAYEQYF
TGTGCCAGCAACCCCCCTAGCGGGGGCGCCTACGAGCAGTACTTC
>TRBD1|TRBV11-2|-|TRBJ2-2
CASSLRQGAGELFF
TGTGCCAGCAGCCTGAGACAGGGGGCCGGGGAGCTGTTTTTT
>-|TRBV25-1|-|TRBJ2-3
CASSDHGRGDTQYF
TGTGCCAGCAGTGACCACGGGAGAGGAGATACGCAGTATTTT
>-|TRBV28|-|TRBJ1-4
CAGGGGVTNEKLFF
TGTGCCGGTGGGGGTGGGGTGACTAATGAAAAACTGTTTTTT
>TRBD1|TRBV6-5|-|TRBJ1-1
CASRPQGATEAFF
TGTGCCAGCAGACCACAGGGGGCCACTGAAGCTTTCTTT
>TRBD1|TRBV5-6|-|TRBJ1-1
CASSFTGANTEAFF
TGTGCCAGCAGCTTTACAGGGGCTAACACTGAAGCTTTCTTT
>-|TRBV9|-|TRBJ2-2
CASSEMGLGRNTGELFF
TGTGCCAGCAGCGAGATGGGGTTGGGTCGTAACACCGGGGAGCTGTTTTTT
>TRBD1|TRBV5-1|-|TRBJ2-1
CASSRDRGMPRSPYNEQFF
TGCGCCAGCAGTCGTGACAGGGGGATGCCCCGGTCCCCCTACAATGAGCAGTTCTTC
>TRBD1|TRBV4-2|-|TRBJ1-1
CASSQEGGTVPSAFF
TGTGCCAGCAGCCAAGAGGGCGGGACAGTCCCTTCAGCTTTCTTT
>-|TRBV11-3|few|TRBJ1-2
CASRSGTTYGYTF
TGTGCCAGCAGATCCGGAACTACCTATGGCTACACCTTC
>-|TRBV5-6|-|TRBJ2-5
CASSFLGARVQETQYF
TGTGCCAGCAGCTTCCTTGGGGCCCGCGTCCAAGAGACCCAGTACTTC
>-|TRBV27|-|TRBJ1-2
CASRTPGTQTNYGYTF
TGTGCCAGCAGAACTCCCGGGACACAGACTAACTATGGCTACACCTTC
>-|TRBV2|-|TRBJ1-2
CASSEQGRSYTF
TGTGCCAGCAGTGAACAGGGTCGGAGCTACACCTTC
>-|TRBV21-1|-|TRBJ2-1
CASSNKPSGIHEQFF
TGTGCCAGCAGCAATAAGCCTAGCGGGATCCATGAGCAGTTCTTC
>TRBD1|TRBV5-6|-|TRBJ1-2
CASSWDRGYGYTF
TGTGCCAGCAGCTGGGACAGGGGGTATGGCTACACCTTC
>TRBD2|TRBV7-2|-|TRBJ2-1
CASTPWAGAYNEQFF
TGTGCCAGCACCCCCTGGGCGGGGGCCTACAATGAGCAGTTCTTC
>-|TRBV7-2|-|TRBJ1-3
CASSSVNSGNTIYF
TGTGCCAGCTCCAGCGTTAACTCTGGAAACACCATATATTTT
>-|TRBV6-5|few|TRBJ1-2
CASSSRTVYGYTF
TGTGCCAGCAGTTCCCGGACAGTCTATGGCTACACCTTC
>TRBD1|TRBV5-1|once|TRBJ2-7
CASSIDRGRDEQYF
TGCGCCAGCAGCATAGACAGGGGGCGGGACGAGCAGTACTTC
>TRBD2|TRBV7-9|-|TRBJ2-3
CASSPRGGRAGTDTQYF
TGTGCCAGCAGCCCACGGGGCGGGAGGGCCGGCACAGATACGCAGTATTTT
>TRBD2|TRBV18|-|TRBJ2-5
CASSSDTGGSRETQYF
TGTGCCAGCTCATCGGACACGGGGGGGAGCCGAGAGACCCAGTACTTC
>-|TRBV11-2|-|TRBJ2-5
CASSLVTGETQYF
TGTGCCAGCAGCTTAGTAACCGGAGAGACCCAGTACTTC
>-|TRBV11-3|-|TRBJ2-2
CASTNRGSVAGELFF
TGTGCCAGCACCAATCGGGGCTCGGTGGCCGGGGAGCTGTTTTTT
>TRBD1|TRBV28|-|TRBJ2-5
CASSPIYRGTETQYF
TGTGCCAGCAGTCCCATCTACAGGGGAACGGAGACCCAGTACTTC
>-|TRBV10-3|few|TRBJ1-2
CAISESSGGYGYTF
TGTGCCATCAGTGAGTCGTCCGGGGGCTATGGCTACACCTTC
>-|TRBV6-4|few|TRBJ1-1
CASSENGAMNTEAFF
TGTGCCAGCAGTGAGAATGGGGCGATGAACACTGAAGCTTTCTTT
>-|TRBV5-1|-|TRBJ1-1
CASSPGNLDTEAFF
TGCGCCAGCAGCCCCGGGAATTTGGACACTGAAGCTTTCTTT
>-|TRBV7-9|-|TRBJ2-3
CASSRTTDTQYF
TGTGCCAGCAGCCGGACCACAGATACGCAGTATTTT
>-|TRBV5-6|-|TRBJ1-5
CASSLRGPSNQPQHF
TGTGCCAGCAGCTTGAGAGGGCCGAGCAATCAGCCCCAGCATTTT
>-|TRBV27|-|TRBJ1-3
CASSLGQNSGNTIYF
TGTGCCAGCAGTTTAGGCCAGAACTCTGGAAACACCATATATTTT
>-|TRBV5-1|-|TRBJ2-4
CASSLAPRGAKNIQYF
TGCGCCAGCAGCTTGGCACCTAGGGGAGCCAAAAACATTCAGTACTTC
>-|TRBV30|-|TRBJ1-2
CAWADYNGYTF
TGTGCCTGGGCTGACTATAATGGCTACACCTTC
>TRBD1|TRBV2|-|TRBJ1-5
CASSVDRGYQPQHF
TGTGCCAGCAGTGTGGACAGGGGGTACCAGCCCCAGCATTTT
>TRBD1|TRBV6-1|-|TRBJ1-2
CATEKQGVKGIGYTF
TGTGCCACCGAGAAACAGGGGGTTAAAGGGATTGGCTACACCTTC
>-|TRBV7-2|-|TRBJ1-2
CASSSTGTGYTF
TGTGCCAGCAGCTCCACCGGTACGGGCTACACCTTC
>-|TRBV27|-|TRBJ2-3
CASSLQDPSTDTQYF
TGTGCCAGCAGTTTACAGGATCCTAGCACAGATACGCAGTATTTT
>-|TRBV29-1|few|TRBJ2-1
CSARGATTSYNEQFF
TGCAGCGCCAGAGGGGCAACCACTTCCTACAATGAGCAGTTCTTC